This record covers a single T cell receptor (beta chain). The germline CDR1 and CDR2 sequences are MNHEY and SVGAGI. Trimming stripped 8 bases from V and 1 base from J, with 8 bases between. The CDR3 length is 13 residues. The data were obtained in a study of glioma-infiltrating T cells after dendritic cell vaccination. Study overall: Autologous tumor lysate-pulsed dendritic cell vaccination was given between about 2002 and 2013.

The primer mix had 60 V beta and 13 J beta primers. Assay: immunoSEQ multiplex PCR; the TCRdb copy retains only in-frame clones and omits some. The sample comprises some 87,000 clones, 70% to 90% of which are singletons, and 2.5% to 3% rests with the top ten. The TCR sequence derives from a human donor with glioblastoma. Source: blood, taken before dendritic cell vaccination. This chain uses TRBV6-5 with TRBJ2-2; TRBD1 might be the D (6 bases). The CDR3 DNA follows: TGTGCCAGCCAGGGACAGAACACCGGGGAGCTGTTTTTT. It translates to CASQGQNTGELFF.